This T cell receptor (beta chain) is from a study of T cells after yellow fever vaccination. TCRdb recomputed calls from the 5' RACE reads with MiXCR, one row per CDR3 protein. This table holds some 110,000 distinct CDR3 sequences, 5.5% to 8% found once. This clonotype occurred many times. Per germline, CDR1 MNHNS and CDR2 SASEGT. V was trimmed by 4 bases and J by 11 bases, leaving 8 bases between them. The CDR3 has 10 amino acids. Sequencing used CD4+ T cells sorted from PBMCs, obtained approximately 40 days after the first yellow fever vaccination. The TCR sequence derives from a man aged 18 to 29 who received the YFV17D yellow fever vaccine. This rearrangement joins TRBV6-1 to TRBJ1-1; D is uncertain. CDR3 DNA sequence: TGTGCCAGCAGTGTGGGTCGGGCTTTCTTT. It specifies CASSVGRAFF.